These 21 T cell receptor beta chains share one sample of origin, sequenced in a study of T cells in women clearing cervical HPV infection. This table comes from immunoSEQ multiplex PCR, and its TCRdb copy is limited to in-frame clones, with some not included. This sample's table reports some 39,000 clones. The sample was blood buffy coat. The receptors were gathered from a woman aged 18 to 75 with a cervical HPV16 infection that either progressed to CIN3+ or cleared (not recorded which).

Comments on this clone: The read ends 3 residues shy of where the CDR3 ends; the end is completed using the germline J gene. The chain combines TRBV5-8 with TRBJ1-5; no clear D gene. The CDR3 has 12 amino acids. CDR1 and CDR2 (germline): SGHTS, YDEGEE. The covered CDR3 bases are TGTGCCAGCAGCTTGATCGCGACTCCC. Protein sequence: CASSLIATP. The full CDR3 sequence reads CASSLIATPQHF. The full variable domain, rest sourced from reference TRBV5-8 and TRBJ1-5, is EAGVTQSPTHLIKTRGQQATLRCSPISGHTSVYWYQQALGLGLQFLLWYDEGEERNRGNFPPRFSGRQFPNYSSELNVNALELEDSALYLCASSLIATPQHFGDGTRLSIL.

Note on this clone: Other nucleotide sequences from this sample produce the same CDR3. Incomplete CDR3 DNA: TGTGCCAGCAGCACCGGGGGACAGGGGAACTATGGC. Amino acid sequence: CASSTGGQGNYG. The CDR3 reads in full as CASSTGGQGNYGYTF. This rearrangement joins TRBV7-2 to TRBJ1-2, with TRBD1 matching 10 bases. Read sequence stops 3 residues before the CDR3 end, and the germline J gene provides the missing end. J was trimmed by 2 bases and V by 5 bases; bases with no gene match: 5. The CDR3 is made up of 15 amino acids. Germline assignment: CDR1 SGHTA and CDR2 FQGNSA.

On this clone: The observed sequence ends 3 residues before the CDR3 terminus, with the missing tail filled in from the germline J gene. The chain couples TRBV5-4 to TRBJ2-7; 9 positions match TRBD1. The CDR3 covers 15 residues. V shed 4 bases and J 3 bases; nucleotides not matched to a gene: 8. The V gene's germline CDR1 is SGHNT and CDR2 YYREEE (reference sequence). The CDR3 bases that were read are TGTGCCAGCAGCACGAGGGACAGGGAACTCTACGAG. Amino acids: CASSTRDRELYE. The CDR3 as a whole reads CASSTRDRELYEQYF.

A note on this clone: The CDR3 end falls 3 residues outside the read, so it is completed with the germline J gene. The chain couples TRBV10-3 to TRBJ2-2; 7 positions match TRBD1. The V segment lost 5 bases and the J segment 4 bases; nucleotides outside the gene matches: 4. The CDR3 has 14 amino acids. In germline, CDR1 is ENHRY, CDR2 SYGVKD. CDR3 amino acids: CAISWDRGTGELFF. The DNA read from the CDR3 is TGTGCCATCAGTTGGGACAGAGGCACCGGGGAG.

To note about this clone: The read gets to within 3 residues of the CDR3 end, and the germline J gene fills in the rest. This sequence joins TRBV18 and TRBJ1-5; the match to TRBD1 covers 7 bases. With 5 bases clipped from V and 2 bases from J, the junction kept 9 bases outside the gene matches. The CDR3 runs to 16 residues. Germline lookup yields CDR1 KGHSH and CDR2 LQKENI. The CDR3 region is CASSSYSGTGNQPQHF. Partial CDR3 DNA: TGTGCCAGCTCATCTTATTCCGGGACAGGCAATCAGCCC.

On this clone: The read ends 3 residues before the CDR3 terminus; that terminus is restored from the germline J gene. The chain recombines TRBV19 with TRBJ1-2; the match to TRBD1 covers 8 bases. This CDR3 has 14 residues. Germline V gene data show CDR1 as LNHDA and CDR2 as SQIVND (reference sequence). The part of the CDR3 DNA that was read is TGTGCCAGTAGTATTAACGGACAGGGAAGCGAC. Its translation: CASSINGQGSD. The CDR3 in full is CASSINGQGSDYTF.

Comments on this clone: Coverage ceases 3 residues before the CDR3 finishes, and the germline J gene fills in the end. This chain joins TRBV14 and TRBJ2-5; D is possibly TRBD1 (6 bases). This CDR3 spans 13 amino acids. The V gene's germline CDR1 is SGHDN and CDR2 FVKESK. V lost 3 bases, J lost 5 bases, and 10 bases lay in between. The CDR3: CASSQGAVETQYF. The sequenced part of the CDR3 DNA is TGTGCCAGCAGCCAGGGGGCGGTGGAGACC.

Concerning this clone itself: The read stops 3 residues short of the end of the CDR3; the missing end is completed from the germline J gene. This chain joins TRBV18 and TRBJ2-7; D might be TRBD2 (7 bases). Germline V gene sequence: CDR1 KGHSH, CDR2 LQKENI. Trimming stripped 1 base from V and 2 bases from J, with 9 bases between. The CDR3 is 14 residues long. The part of the CDR3 DNA that was read is TGTGCCAGCTCACCACTCGGGGGGCCCTACGAG. Protein sequence: CASSPLGGPYE. The CDR3 reads in full as CASSPLGGPYEQYF.

About this clone itself: The CDR3 end lies 3 residues beyond the end of the read and is filled in from the germline J gene. This same CDR3 is encoded by further DNA sequences in the sample. The chain links TRBV11-2 to TRBJ1-2; 10 bases map to TRBD1. Germline CDR1 reads SGHAT; CDR2 reads FQNNGV. J gave up 6 bases and V 4 bases, and 8 bases lay outside the gene matches. The CDR3 runs to 15 residues. The CDR3 bases that were read are TGTGCCAGCAGCTCAGGGTTGGACAGGGGGGATGGC. It specifies CASSSGLDRGDG. Given in full, the CDR3 is CASSSGLDRGDGYTF. The whole variable domain, filled in from reference TRBV11-2 and TRBJ1-2, reads EAGVAQSPRYKIIEKRQSVAFWCNPISGHATLYWYQQILGQGPKLLIQFQNNGVVDDSQLPKDRFSAERLKGVDSTLKIQPAKLEDSAVYLCASSSGLDRGDGYTFGSGTRLTVV.

Points on this clone: The read comes to an end 3 residues before the CDR3 does, leaving the germline J gene to fill in the end. The chain combines TRBV20-1 with TRBJ2-5, with D possibly being TRBD2 (6 bases). Germline V gene sequence: CDR1 DFQATT, CDR2 SNEGSKA (reference sequence). V was cut by 5 bases and J by 2 bases, with 18 bases left in between. CDR3 length: 15 residues. CDR3 sequence: CSAFDGTALQETQYF. The CDR3 DNA, read in part, is TGCAGTGCTTTTGACGGGACTGCGCTGCAAGAGACC.

About this clone itself: The read ends 3 residues shy of where the CDR3 ends; the end is completed using the germline J gene. V gene TRBV2 combines with J gene TRBJ1-2; D may be TRBD1 (6 bases). The CDR3 runs to 15 residues. The V gene's germline CDR1 is SNHLY and CDR2 FYNNEI. The CDR3 bases that were read are TGTGCCAGCAGTGAAGCGGGACAACTCTACAATGAC. Translating it yields CASSEAGQLYND. The complete CDR3 reads CASSEAGQLYNDYTF.

On this clone: The sequence runs out 3 residues before the end of the CDR3; the remainder is reconstructed from the germline J gene. The chain uses TRBV12-5 and TRBJ1-4; D may be TRBD1 (6 bases). V was pared by 6 bases and J by 8 bases, with 16 bases between. The CDR3 contains 14 residues. Per the germline V gene, CDR1 is LGHNT and CDR2 is FRNRAP. Here the CDR3 reads CASGSPGEREKLFF. The CDR3 DNA, read in part, is TGTGCTAGTGGATCACCAGGGGAACGAGAAAAA.

Concerning this clone: The read terminates 3 residues before the CDR3 end, so the remaining end is supplied by the germline J gene. This chain connects TRBV5-1 to TRBJ2-2; 9 positions agree with TRBD1. CDR1 and CDR2 (germline): SGHRS, YFSETQ. The CDR3 runs 16 residues. Partial CDR3 DNA: TGCGCCAGCAGTCGGACAGGGGAGGTAGCTAATGAAAAG. Its translation: CASSRTGEVANEK. The CDR3 reads in full as CASSRTGEVANEKLFF.

Notes on this clone: The CDR3 end lies 3 residues beyond the end of the read and is filled in from the germline J gene. J is TRBJ2-2 and V is TRBV14, with TRBD2 matching 11 bases. Losses at the gene ends were 0 bases for V and 5 bases for J; bases not matched to a gene: 11. Germline V gene sequence: CDR1 SGHDN, CDR2 FVKESK. CDR3 length: 19 residues. The DNA read from the CDR3 is TGTGCCAGCAGCCAAGATGCGGGACTAGCGGCCTCGGTGACCGGGGAG. Protein: CASSQDAGLAASVTGE. The full CDR3 protein reads CASSQDAGLAASVTGELFF. Together with reference TRBV14 and TRBJ2-2, the CDR3 gives the full variable domain: EAGVTQFPSHSVIEKGQTVTLRCDPISGHDNLYWYRRVMGKEIKFLLHFVKESKQDESGMPNNRFLAERTGGTYSTLKVQPAELEDSGVYFCASSQDAGLAASVTGELFFGEGSRLTVL.

A word on this clone: Read sequence stops 3 residues before the CDR3 end, and the germline J gene provides the missing end. The gene calls are TRBV4-2 and TRBJ2-1; 10 bases agree with TRBD1. Per the germline V gene, CDR1 is LGHNA and CDR2 is YNFKEQ. The CDR3 spans 15 residues. V lost 3 bases, J lost 2 bases, and 1 base stayed unmatched. The CDR3 sequence is CASSQDRGAYNEQFF. Partial CDR3 DNA: TGTGCCAGCAGCCAGGACAGGGGGGCCTACAATGAG.

Of note for this clone: The read gets to within 3 residues of the CDR3 end, and the germline J gene fills in the rest. The J gene is TRBJ2-1, the V gene TRBV11-2; no firm D call. The CDR3 spans 12 residues. Germline CDR1 is SGHAT and CDR2 is FQNNGV. With 4 bases removed from V and 3 bases from J, the gap between germline ends came to 4 bases. CDR3 DNA, as far as it was read: TGTGCCAGCAGCTCCTACTACAATGAG. Protein product: CASSSYYNE. The whole CDR3 protein reads CASSSYYNEQFF.

The DNA read from the CDR3 is TGTGCCAGCGGGACATATAACTATGGC. Translating it yields CASGTYNYG. In full, the CDR3 is CASGTYNYGYTF. The J gene is TRBJ1-2, the V gene TRBV2; D is perhaps TRBD1 (6 bases). The CDR3 goes on 3 residues after the read ends, and that part is filled in from the germline J gene. Germline V CDR1 and CDR2: SNHLY, FYNNEI. The CDR3 covers 12 residues. V dropped 8 bases and J dropped 1 base, with 8 bases sitting between them. The full variable domain, with the rest looked up from reference TRBV2 and TRBJ1-2, is EPEVTQTPSHQVTQMGQEVILRCVPISNHLYFYWYRQILGQKVEFLVSFYNNEISEKSEIFDDQFSVERPDGSNFTLKIRSTKLEDSAMYFCASGTYNYGYTFGSGTRLTVV.

Points on this clone: The observed sequence ends 3 residues before the CDR3 terminus, with the missing tail filled in from the germline J gene. This same CDR3 is encoded by further DNA sequences in the sample. The rearrangement links TRBV7-3 to TRBJ1-2, with D possibly being TRBD1 (5 bases). Germline values: CDR1 SGHTA, CDR2 FQGTGA. Trimming removed 1 base at V and 3 bases at J, with 18 bases between. The CDR3 length is 17 residues. The sequenced CDR3 bases are TGTGCCAGCAGCTTAAAGGGTTATGGACCAGGGCACTATGGC. As protein: CASSLKGYGPGHYG. Given in full, the CDR3 is CASSLKGYGPGHYGYTF.

Points on this clone: The CDR3 is cut off 3 residues early in the read; its end comes from the germline J gene. The chain uses TRBV18 and TRBJ1-1; a weak D match, TRBD1 (6 bases). The CDR3 contains 14 residues. V dropped 6 bases and J dropped 1 base, with 12 bases sitting between them. Germline V CDR1 and CDR2: KGHSH, LQKENI. The sequenced CDR3 bases are TGTGCCAGCTCTCCGGGGGGGCGGAACACTGAA. Its translation: CASSPGGRNTE. The whole CDR3 sequence reads CASSPGGRNTEAFF.

Regarding this clone: The read ends 3 residues early relative to the CDR3; the germline J gene fills the gap. The V gene is TRBV20-1, the J gene TRBJ2-3, with D perhaps TRBD2 (5 bases). Germline V gene lookup returns CDR1 DFQATT and CDR2 SNEGSKA (reference sequence). The CDR3 loop spans 15 amino acids. CDR3: CSASETPPRGETQYF. The sequenced part of the CDR3 DNA is TGCAGTGCTAGCGAAACCCCACCCCGGGGAGAGACG.

On this clone: With the read ending 3 residues before the CDR3 end, the germline J gene is used to fill in that end. The chain recombines TRBV7-9 with TRBJ2-1; D uncertain. Per the germline V gene, CDR1 is SEHNR and CDR2 is FQNEAQ (reference sequence). There are 14 residues in the CDR3. V was clipped by 5 bases and J by 0 bases, with 8 bases between them. The CDR3 here is CASSPVSSYNEQFF. CDR3 DNA, as far as it was read: TGTGCCAGCAGCCCAGTAAGCTCCTACAATGAG. The variable domain in full, with the rest retrieved from reference TRBV7-9 and TRBJ2-1, is DTGVSQNPRHKITKRGQNVTFRCDPISEHNRLYWYRQTLGQGPEFLTYFQNEAQLEKSRLLSDRFSAERPKGSFSTLEIQRTEQGDSAMYLCASSPVSSYNEQFFGPGTRLTVL.